The sequence of this TCR beta chain was determined in a study of beta chain features in type 1 diabetes. What was sequenced were expressed TCRB transcripts, since all of the isolated RNA had been reverse transcribed. The protocol was immunoSEQ multiplex PCR, while the TCRdb copy is restricted to in-frame clones and leaves out a portion. The table has 900,000 or so clones, about a sixth seen once. Central memory, naive, regulatory and stem cell-like memory CD4+ cells were sorted by CD45RO/CCR7/CD25/CD127/CD95/CD27. Sample: naive CD4+ T cells from blood. This sequence originates from a woman in her late teens or twenties in good health.

The CDR3 reads CAIRRTGVTDTQYF. CDR3 nucleotide sequence: TGTGCCATCAGAAGGACAGGGGTCACAGATACGCAGTATTTT. This chain connects TRBV10-3 to TRBJ2-3, with 9 bases identical to TRBD1. The CDR3 has 14 amino acids. CDR1 ENHRY and CDR2 SYGVKD come from the germline V gene. With V trimmed by 6 bases and J by 2 bases, 3 bases remained unmatched.